One and the same sample provided the 29 T cell receptor beta chains below, sequenced in a study of OX40 agonist ivuxolimab in advanced cancers. Clones were read by immunoSEQ multiplex PCR, and TCRdb kept only the in-frame ones, dropping some. The data hold more than 50,000 clones, with about 83% observed a single time. Source: CD4+ or CD8+ T cells sorted from blood, taken in a trial of the OX40 agonist ivuxolimab. The source of these receptors is an adult with an advanced solid tumor such as melanoma, head and neck, liver or kidney cancer.

This clone has just a few counts. This rearrangement joins TRBV30 to TRBJ1-1, with D maybe TRBD1 (5 bases). The CDR3 has 12 amino acids. Germline V gives CDR1 GTSNPN, CDR2 SVGIG (reference sequence). Deletions cut 6 bases from V and 5 bases from J, with 13 bases between. CDR3 region: CACERGGTEAFF. CDR3 DNA sequence: TGTGCCTGCGAACGGGGGGGTACTGAAGCTTTCTTT.

The genes are TRBV5-4 and TRBJ1-1, with a tentative D call TRBD1 (5 bases). This CDR3 has 14 amino acids. The V gene's germline CDR1 is SGHNT and CDR2 YYREEE (reference sequence). Trimming shortened V by 2 bases and J by 3 bases, and 11 bases separated the two germline ends. DNA of the CDR3: TGTGCCAGCAGCTTCGACAGAGGGGACACTGAAGCTTTCTTT. Amino acid sequence: CASSFDRGDTEAFF.

The CDR3 coding sequence is TGTGCCAGCAGTTTACCCCGGGGGAGCCAAGAGACCCAGTACTTC. This codes for CASSLPRGSQETQYF. This chain connects TRBV28 to TRBJ2-5; D is perhaps TRBD2 (6 bases). Trimming took 2 bases from V and 1 from J, leaving 11 bases between them. Per the germline V gene, CDR1 is MDHEN and CDR2 is SYDVKM. There are 15 residues in the CDR3.

This rearrangement joins TRBV6-1 to TRBJ1-2, with D tentatively TRBD1 (6 bases). This CDR3 contains 15 residues. Germline assignment: CDR1 MNHNS and CDR2 SASEGT. The germline V and J ends were trimmed by 5 bases and 3 bases, with 16 bases remaining between them. CDR3 region: CASSLRSGEHYGYTF. The CDR3 DNA is TGTGCCAGCAGTTTAAGGTCAGGGGAACACTATGGCTACACCTTC.

V is TRBV19 and J is TRBJ1-2, with 9 bases lining up with TRBD1. The CDR3 is 16 amino acids. Germline CDR1 is LNHDA and CDR2 is SQIVND (reference sequence). The ends lost 0 bases at V and 4 bases at J; junction bases unmatched: 6. The CDR3 DNA reads as TGTGCCAGTAGTATAGATCCGGGACAGGGCGCCTATGGCTACACCTTC. Amino acids: CASSIDPGQGAYGYTF.

The CDR3: CASSSPGLLAGELFF. As DNA, the CDR3 is TGTGCCAGCAGTTCACCGGGACTTCTAGCCGGGGAGCTGTTTTTT. This chain links TRBV6-5 with TRBJ2-2; D may be TRBD2 (6 bases). V dropped 4 bases and J dropped 6 bases, with 15 bases sitting between them. Germline V gene lookup returns CDR1 MNHEY and CDR2 SVGAGI. The CDR3 totals 15 residues.

The chain recombines TRBV6-5 with TRBJ2-4; 9 bases align to TRBD1. The CDR3 covers 16 residues. Germline CDR1 MNHEY, CDR2 SVGAGI. The V segment lost 4 bases and the J segment 4 bases; nucleotides outside the gene matches: 8. The chain's CDR3 is CASSWQGQGTKNIQYF. CDR3 sequence (DNA): TGTGCCAGCAGTTGGCAAGGACAGGGGACTAAAAACATTCAGTACTTC.

This clone appeared a single time. The chain uses TRBV6-5 and TRBJ1-1, with D uncertain. CDR1 and CDR2 (germline): MNHEY, SVGAGI. V lost 6 bases to trimming and J lost 0 bases, with 14 bases between them. The CDR3 is 15 residues long. The CDR3 spells CASRSYRLLNTEAFF. The CDR3 DNA follows: TGTGCCAGCAGAAGCTACCGCCTTTTGAACACTGAAGCTTTCTTT.

This chain uses TRBV23-1 with TRBJ1-3; D call uncertain. TRBV23-1 is flagged as an ORF with uncertain function. V was shortened by 7 bases and J by 6 bases, with 10 bases between the two germline ends. The CDR3 has 12 amino acids. The DNA of the CDR3 is TGCGCCAGCAAGGACTTCGAAAACACCATATATTTT. Encoded protein: CASKDFENTIYF.

This chain joins TRBV4-2 and TRBJ1-1, with 7 bases that match TRBD1. The CDR3 consists of 16 residues. The V gene end was trimmed by 0 bases and the J gene end by 1 base; junction bases not matched to a gene: 5. Looked up from germline, CDR1 is LGHNA and CDR2 is YNFKEQ. The CDR3 is CASSQEAAGGNTEAFF. The CDR3 DNA is TGTGCCAGCAGCCAAGAAGCAGCAGGGGGGAACACTGAAGCTTTCTTT.

This chain links TRBV6-1 with TRBJ1-2; 9 nucleotides match TRBD1. This CDR3 is 15 amino acids long. The ends lost 6 bases at V and 4 bases at J; junction bases unmatched: 9. CDR1 and CDR2 (germline): MNHNS, SASEGT. CDR3 in amino acids: CASSVTGGAGYGYTF. The CDR3 nucleotides read TGTGCCAGCAGCGTAACAGGGGGCGCCGGCTATGGCTACACCTTC.

This clone was recorded only once. The chain links TRBV19 to TRBJ1-6, with D unresolved. The CDR3 runs 12 residues. Between the trimmed V and J ends, which lost 9 bases and 10 bases, there was a span of 13 bases. CDR1 is LNHDA, CDR2 SQIVND, per germline (reference sequence). The CDR3 bases are TGTGCCAGCGGACGCAAAGTCTCACCCCTCCACTTT. Translation gives CASGRKVSPLHF.

This clone turned up a few times. V usage is TRBV7-2 and J usage is TRBJ2-7, with D possibly matching TRBD2 (6 bases). The V end was cut by 2 bases, the J end by 2 bases, with 13 bases between. CDR3 length equals 15 residues. CDR1 and CDR2 from the germline V gene are SGHTA and FQGNSA. The CDR3 DNA reads TGTGCCAGCAGCTTATCCGGGAGTGAAGCCTACGAGCAGTACTTC. Translated: CASSLSGSEAYEQYF.

Comment on this clone: The junction differs from germline at one of its ends, possibly a read error. The chain couples TRBV7-9 to TRBJ1-5; the D gene is possibly TRBD1 (5 bases). In germline, CDR1 is SEHNR, CDR2 FQNEAQ (reference sequence). The length of the CDR3 is 13 residues. CDR3 DNA: TGTGCCAGCAGCTTAGAGGGGAATCGGCCCCAGCATTTT. Residues: CASSLEGNRPQHF. Supplemented by reference TRBV7-9 and TRBJ1-5, the full variable domain reads DTGVSQNPRHKITKRGQNVTFRCDPISEHNRLYWYRQTLGQGPEFLTYFQNEAQLEKSRLLSDRFSAERPKGSFSTLEIQRTEQGDSAMYLCASSLEGNRPQHFGDGTRLSIL.

The chain joins TRBV5-1 to TRBJ1-4; D is uncertain. CDR3 length: 14 amino acids. Germline CDR1 and CDR2: SGHRS and YFSETQ. The ends were cut back, 0 bases at V and 0 bases at J, with 3 bases in the middle. The CDR3 sequence: CASSLGATNEKLFF. The DNA of the CDR3 is TGCGCCAGCAGCTTGGGGGCAACTAATGAAAAACTGTTTTTT.

The DNA for the CDR3 is TGCGCCAGCAGTACCTGGACAGGGGTTAACACAGATACGCAGTATTTT. Translating gives CASSTWTGVNTDTQYF. The V gene is TRBV10-1, the J gene TRBJ2-3; 9 bases are shared with TRBD1. Germline CDR1 reads WNHNN; CDR2 reads SYGVQD (reference sequence). This CDR3 is built from 16 residues. Trimming cost V 5 bases and J 2 bases; bases outside gene matches: 8.

This clone was observed a few times. This rearrangement joins TRBV5-8 to TRBJ1-2; D uncertain. Germline V gene lookup returns CDR1 SGHTS and CDR2 YDEGEE. The CDR3 runs 14 residues. Trimming removed 5 bases from V and 4 bases from J, with 15 bases in between. CDR3 sequence: CASSVTGSPYGYTF. In DNA form, the CDR3 reads TGTGCCAGCAGTGTGACGGGATCCCCCTATGGCTACACCTTC. The variable domain in full, completed from reference TRBV5-8 and TRBJ1-2, reads EAGVTQSPTHLIKTRGQQATLRCSPISGHTSVYWYQQALGLGLQFLLWYDEGEERNRGNFPPRFSGRQFPNYSSELNVNALELEDSALYLCASSVTGSPYGYTFGSGTRLTVV.

The V and J genes are TRBV5-5 and TRBJ1-2; D is possibly TRBD1 (5 bases). Germline CDR1 SGHKS, CDR2 YYEKEE (reference sequence). The CDR3 spans 15 residues. V was shortened by 0 bases and J by 4 bases, with 13 bases between the two germline ends. The CDR3 DNA is TGTGCCAGCAGCTTGGGGGTCAGGGAGGCCTATGGCTACACCTTC. Its translation is CASSLGVREAYGYTF.

This sequence joins TRBV7-3 and TRBJ1-1; perhaps TRBD1 as D (5 bases). CDR3 length equals 17 residues. Between the trimmed V and J ends, which lost 5 bases and 0 bases, there was a span of 19 bases. Germline values: CDR1 SGHTA, CDR2 FQGTGA. CDR3 sequence (DNA): TGTGCCAGCAGCGATCCGAAGTCTTCAGGGATGAACACTGAAGCTTTCTTT. It translates to CASSDPKSSGMNTEAFF.

The chain uses TRBV11-2 and TRBJ2-1; 7 nucleotides agree with TRBD1. CDR3 size: 13 residues. The germline CDR1 and CDR2 sequences are SGHAT and FQNNGV. V was pared by 5 bases and J by 13 bases, with 11 bases of the junction left unmatched. CDR3 in amino acids: CASSPTRTGGQFF. Written as DNA, the CDR3 is TGTGCCAGCAGCCCAACCCGGACAGGAGGACAGTTCTTC.

V usage is TRBV2 and J usage is TRBJ2-2, with a weak D call TRBD1 (6 bases). Trimming cost V 8 bases and J 7 bases, with 23 bases left between them. Germline CDR1 and CDR2: SNHLY and FYNNEI. The CDR3 runs 16 residues. The CDR3 DNA follows: TGTGCCAGCCTGTCCTGGGCAGGGGACCCCGACGGGGAGCTGTTTTTT. Translating gives CASLSWAGDPDGELFF.

The chain recombines TRBV5-1 with TRBJ2-7, with 10 nucleotides matching TRBD2. V was clipped by 0 bases and J by 3 bases; unmatched bases: 6. CDR3 length: 16 residues. Germline V gene data show CDR1 as SGHRS and CDR2 as YFSETQ. The CDR3 sequence is CASSLGLAGENYEQYF. CDR3 DNA sequence: TGCGCCAGCAGCTTGGGGCTAGCGGGGGAAAACTACGAGCAGTACTTC.

This rearrangement joins TRBV5-1 to TRBJ2-7; TRBD2 matches at 12 bases. V lost 4 bases and J lost 2; bases outside the gene matches: 4. This CDR3 is 15 amino acids long. CDR1 is SGHRS and CDR2 is YFSETQ in the germline V gene. The CDR3 loop reads CASSRLAGGTYEQYF. The CDR3 DNA follows: TGCGCCAGCAGCAGGCTAGCGGGGGGGACCTACGAGCAGTACTTC.

This chain connects TRBV27 to TRBJ2-2; the match to TRBD2 covers 11 bases. Germline V CDR1 and CDR2: MNHEY, SMNVEV (reference sequence). The CDR3 spans 15 residues. With 8 bases clipped from V and 0 bases from J, the junction kept 2 bases outside the gene matches. For the CDR3, the DNA is TGTGCCAGCGCACTAGCGGGGGCGAACACCGGGGAGCTGTTTTTT. It specifies CASALAGANTGELFF.

The CDR3 DNA sequence: TGTGCCATCAGTGAGTCTCTAGGGCTAGCGGGGGCTCATGAGCAGTTCTTC. This translates into CAISESLGLAGAHEQFF. The chain combines TRBV10-3 with TRBJ2-1, with TRBD2 identical over 10 bases. The trim removed 0 bases at V and 8 bases at J, leaving 10 bases unmatched. Germline V gene data show CDR1 as ENHRY and CDR2 as SYGVKD. The CDR3 has 17 residues.

V gene TRBV18 combines with J gene TRBJ1-5; D may be TRBD1 (6 bases). Trimming pared 5 bases from V and 6 bases from J, leaving 17 bases between. CDR3 size: 15 residues. Germline lookup yields CDR1 KGHSH and CDR2 LQKENI. CDR3 sequence: CASSTGDRNTQPQHF. The CDR3, as DNA: TGTGCCAGCTCAACGGGTGACAGGAATACTCAGCCCCAGCATTTT.

The chain is built from TRBV30 and TRBJ2-3; 10 bases line up with TRBD2. Trimming removed 1 base from V and 1 base from J; junction bases left unmatched: 11. The CDR3 consists of 18 residues. The germline V gene encodes CDR1 GTSNPN and CDR2 SVGIG (reference sequence). CDR3 residues: CAWSGGRFGLAGTDTQYF. The DNA of the CDR3 is TGTGCCTGGAGTGGAGGTCGATTCGGACTAGCGGGCACAGATACGCAGTATTTT. Together with reference TRBV30 and TRBJ2-3, the CDR3 gives the full variable domain: SQTIHQWPATLVQPVGSPLSLECTVEGTSNPNLYWYRQAAGRGLQLLFYSVGIGQISSEVPQNLSASRPQDRQFILSSKKLLLSDSGFYLCAWSGGRFGLAGTDTQYFGPGTRLTVL.

This clone appeared a few times. Other DNA sequences of this sample code for an identical CDR3. The V and J genes are TRBV30 and TRBJ2-5; D remains unclear. The CDR3 is made up of 13 amino acids. Trimming took off 2 bases at V and 1 base at J, with 8 bases between the two ends. Germline V gene lookup returns CDR1 GTSNPN and CDR2 SVGIG (reference sequence). The CDR3 sequence: CAWSPGTQETQYF. For the CDR3, the DNA is TGTGCCTGGAGTCCCGGCACCCAAGAGACCCAGTACTTC.

The chain links TRBV11-2 to TRBJ1-5, with unresolved D. V shed 5 bases and J shed 5 bases, with 10 bases lying between them. Germline V gives CDR1 SGHAT, CDR2 FQNNGV. This CDR3 contains 13 residues. CDR3 sequence reads: CASSRHVDQPQHF. CDR3 coding DNA: TGTGCCAGCAGCCGACATGTGGATCAGCCCCAGCATTTT.